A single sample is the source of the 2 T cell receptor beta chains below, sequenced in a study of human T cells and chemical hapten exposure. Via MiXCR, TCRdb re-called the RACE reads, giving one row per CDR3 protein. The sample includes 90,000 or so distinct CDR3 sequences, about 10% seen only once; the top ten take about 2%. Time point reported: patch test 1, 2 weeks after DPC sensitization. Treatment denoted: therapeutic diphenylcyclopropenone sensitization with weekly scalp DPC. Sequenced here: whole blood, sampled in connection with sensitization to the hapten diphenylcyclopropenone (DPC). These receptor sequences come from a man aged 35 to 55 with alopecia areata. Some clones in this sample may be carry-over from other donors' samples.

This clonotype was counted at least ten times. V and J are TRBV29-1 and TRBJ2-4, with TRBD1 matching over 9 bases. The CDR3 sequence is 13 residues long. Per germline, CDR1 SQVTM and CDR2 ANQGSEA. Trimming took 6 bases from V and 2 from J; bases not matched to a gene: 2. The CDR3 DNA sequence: TGCAGCGTAACAGGGGGCCCCAAAAACATTCAGTACTTC. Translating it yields CSVTGGPKNIQYF.

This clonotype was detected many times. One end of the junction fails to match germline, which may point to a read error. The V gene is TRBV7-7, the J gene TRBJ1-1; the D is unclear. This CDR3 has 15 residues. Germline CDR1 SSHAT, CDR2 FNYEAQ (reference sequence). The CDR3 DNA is TGTGCTAGCAGCGAACCCAGTACGGCGAACACTGAAGCTTTCTTT. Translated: CASSEPSTANTEAFF.